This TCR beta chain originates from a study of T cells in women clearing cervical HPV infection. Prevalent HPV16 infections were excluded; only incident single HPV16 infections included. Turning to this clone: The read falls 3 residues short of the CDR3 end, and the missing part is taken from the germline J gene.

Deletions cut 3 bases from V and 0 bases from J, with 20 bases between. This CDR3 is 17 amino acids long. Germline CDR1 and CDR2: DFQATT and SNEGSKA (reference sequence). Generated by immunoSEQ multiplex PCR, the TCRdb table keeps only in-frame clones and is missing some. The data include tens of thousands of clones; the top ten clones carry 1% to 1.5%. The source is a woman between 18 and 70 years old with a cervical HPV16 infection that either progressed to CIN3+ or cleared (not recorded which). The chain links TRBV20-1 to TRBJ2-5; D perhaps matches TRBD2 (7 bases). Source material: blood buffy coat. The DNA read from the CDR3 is TGCAGTGCTAGTTCATGGGGGGGGAGGGGGAACCAAGAGACC. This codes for CSASSWGGRGNQET. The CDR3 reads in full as CSASSWGGRGNQETQYF.